This T cell receptor (beta chain) was identified during a study of T cell responses to AZD1222 COVID-19 vaccine. The overall study: Second-dose schedules of about 4 or about 12 weeks were combined. Overall study results and limits: In the spike-specific TCR repertoire, nearly half reportedly target unmutated variant regions. Donors were largely white British and mainly female; clonal diversity was possibly underestimated. Baseline seropositivity occurred in only a handful of AZD1222 recipients.

This clone was recorded only once. The target antigen is unknown. Clones were read by immunoSEQ multiplex PCR, and TCRdb kept only the in-frame ones, dropping some. The top ten hold roughly 4.8% of the sample, which has around 80,000 clones, over 90% seen once. The origin of this receptor is an adult in good health. The sequencing here drew on peripheral blood, taken on day 0 of AZD1222 vaccination.

Here the CDR3 DNA reads TGTGCCAGCAGCTACAGGGAGGGTAATGAAAAACTGTTTTTT. Amino acid sequence: CASSYREGNEKLFF. The V call is TRBV7-9, the J call TRBJ1-4, with D perhaps TRBD1 (6 bases). V gave up 4 bases and J gave up 4 bases, with 10 bases separating them. Germline CDR1 reads SEHNR; CDR2 reads FQNEAQ (reference sequence). CDR3 length equals 14 residues.